Shown below are 13 T cell receptor beta chains from a single sample sequenced in a study of identical twins. TCRdb recomputed calls from the 5' RACE reads with MiXCR, one row per CDR3 protein. This sample yields about 690,000 distinct CDR3 sequences, of which 5.5% to 6.5% are seen a single time; approximately 2% belongs to the top ten. Sequenced input: naive T cells sorted from blood. The receptors here all came from a man aged 18 to 35 in good health.

This clonotype was seen many times. The rearrangement uses TRBV9 and TRBJ2-3; D is undetermined. CDR3 length: 14 residues. V lost 4 bases, J lost 2 bases, and 11 bases lay in between. Germline lookup yields CDR1 SGDLS and CDR2 YYNGEE. CDR3 protein: CASSPGLVTDTQYF. The CDR3 nucleotides read TGTGCCAGCAGCCCAGGTTTGGTCACAGATACGCAGTATTTT.

The gene calls are TRBV20-1 and TRBJ2-7; 13 bases agree with TRBD2. The CDR3 consists of 15 residues. The V gene end was trimmed by 6 bases and the J gene end by 6 bases; junction bases not matched to a gene: 11. Germline CDR1 is DFQATT and CDR2 is SNEGSKA (reference sequence). Here the CDR3 reads CSASGLAGVSGEQYF. Written as DNA, the CDR3 is TGCAGTGCGAGCGGACTAGCGGGAGTTTCCGGCGAGCAGTACTTC.

The chain employs TRBV12-3 or TRBV12-4 and TRBJ2-1; D is ambiguous. The CDR3 sequence is 10 residues long. V shed 8 bases and J shed 8 bases, with 7 bases lying between them. CDR3 loop: CASPVDEQFF. The CDR3 DNA sequence: TGTGCCAGCCCCGTGGATGAGCAGTTCTTC.

This clonotype has more than one count but fewer than ten. The chain links TRBV12-3 or TRBV12-4 to TRBJ2-7; D gene ambiguous. This CDR3 is 13 amino acids long. V gave up 3 bases and J gave up 7 bases, with 13 bases separating them. CDR3 DNA: TGTGCCAGCAGTTTCGGCCAAATAGGGGAGCAGTACTTC. Its protein is CASSFGQIGEQYF.

This clonotype was picked up a small number of times. The rearrangement joins TRBV6-5 to TRBJ2-2, with D hard to call. Germline V CDR1 and CDR2: MNHEY, SVGAGI. Trimming stripped 8 bases from V and 4 bases from J, with 8 bases between. The CDR3 is 12 amino acids. The CDR3 here is CASLSTTGELFF. In nucleotides, the CDR3 is TGTGCCAGCCTTTCCACCACCGGGGAGCTGTTTTTT.

This clonotype was found many times. The gene calls are TRBV15 and TRBJ1-1; unclear D gene. V lost 8 bases, J lost 1 base, and 8 bases lay in between. CDR3 size: 12 residues. Germline V gene lookup returns CDR1 LNHNV and CDR2 YYDKDF (reference sequence). CDR3 residues: CATGSPNTEAFF. The CDR3 region has the DNA TGTGCCACCGGGTCACCGAACACTGAAGCTTTCTTT.

The table lists this clonotype with many counts. The chain is built from TRBV27 and TRBJ2-1; 9 positions match TRBD1. This CDR3 spans 14 amino acids. Unmatched junction bases numbered 2, after V lost 2 bases and J lost 6 bases. Germline lookup yields CDR1 MNHEY and CDR2 SMNVEV (reference sequence). The CDR3 loop is CASSLVQGANEQFF. The CDR3 bases are TGTGCCAGCAGTTTAGTACAGGGGGCCAATGAGCAGTTCTTC.

This clonotype was detected many times. The chain combines TRBV24-1 with TRBJ2-1; the D gene is possibly TRBD1 (5 bases). This CDR3 has 15 amino acids. The V gene lost 7 bases and the J gene lost 6 bases, with 18 bases spanning the gap. CDR1 and CDR2 (germline): KGHDR, SFDVKD. In DNA, the CDR3 is TGTGCCACCAGGAACAAAGGGGCCCTAGGCAATGAGCAGTTCTTC. Its protein is CATRNKGALGNEQFF.

This clonotype was seen only a few times. The rearrangement joins TRBV12-3 or TRBV12-4 to TRBJ1-1, with 10 bases fitting TRBD1. J lost 7 bases, V lost 5 bases, and 7 bases had no gene match. This CDR3 spans 14 amino acids. The CDR3 DNA reads TGTGCCAGCAGTGCGGGACAGGGGATTGATGAAGCTTTCTTT. This translates into CASSAGQGIDEAFF.

This clonotype appeared a few times. The chain couples TRBV2 to TRBJ2-3; 10 bases fit TRBD1. Germline CDR1 reads SNHLY; CDR2 reads FYNNEI. V lost 3 bases to trimming and J lost 4 bases; unmatched junction nucleotides: 7. There are 16 residues in the CDR3. The CDR3 spells CASSEVWTGGSDTQYF. CDR3 sequence (DNA): TGTGCCAGCAGTGAGGTCTGGACAGGGGGATCAGATACGCAGTATTTT.

This clonotype was seen only a few times. The chain is built from TRBV3-1 and TRBJ2-7; no firm D call. The CDR3 runs to 15 residues. V was trimmed by 1 base and J by 4 bases, leaving 14 bases between them. Germline assignment: CDR1 LGHDT and CDR2 YNNKEL (reference sequence). The CDR3 spells CASSQVGLVWYEQYV. The CDR3 DNA follows: TGTGCCAGCAGCCAAGTGGGTCTAGTGTGGTACGAGCAGTACGTC.

This clonotype was observed at least ten times. The CDR3 spells CASSSVQGPQETQYF. CDR3 DNA sequence: TGTGCCAGCAGCTCCGTACAGGGTCCCCAAGAGACCCAGTACTTC. The V call is TRBV7-9, the J call TRBJ2-5; D may be TRBD1 (6 bases). V was shortened by 4 bases and J by 1 base, with 13 bases between the two germline ends. Germline V CDR1 and CDR2: SEHNR, FQNEAQ (reference sequence). The CDR3 has 15 residues.

This clonotype came up many times. V usage is TRBV7-9 and J usage is TRBJ2-7; 7 bases line up with TRBD2. V shed 7 bases and J 3 bases; nucleotides not matched to a gene: 9. Germline V gene lookup returns CDR1 SEHNR and CDR2 FQNEAQ (reference sequence). This CDR3 comprises 14 residues. CDR3 DNA: TGTGCCAGCACCCCAACTGGGGGGGACTACGAGCAGTACGTC. It translates to CASTPTGGDYEQYV.